Listed below are T cell receptor beta chains from one sample, sequenced in a study of CD8+ T cells in alopecia areata. Using immunoSEQ multiplex PCR, the repertoire was profiled, and TCRdb retains in-frame clones only, with some absent. This table holds roughly 200,000 clones, about 40% found once. The sample consisted of CD4+ T cells sorted from blood, taken at approximately week 39, from a patient treated with tofacitinib. Receptors originate from a human donor with alopecia areata. CDR3s include the opening cysteine and the closing phenylalanine or tryptophan.

v_gene	j_gene	CDR3aa
TRBV4-1	TRBJ1-1	CASSLPTTMNTEAFF
TRBV20-1	TRBJ2-4	CSAREQDIQYF
TRBV2	TRBJ1-5	CASSDWGRGQPQHF
TRBV25-1	TRBJ2-3	CASSVGAGVVDTQYF
TRBV5-1	TRBJ2-2	CASSLEGGTGELFF
TRBV5-4	TRBJ1-3	CASSSSQGALGNTIYF
TRBV29-1	TRBJ2-3	CSVVGRRDPASTDTQYF
TRBV4-1	TRBJ1-2	CASSHNRDRGINYGYTF
TRBV30	TRBJ2-5	CAWSGASGIQETQYF
TRBV11-2	TRBJ2-7	CASSLKAGYEQYF
TRBV15	TRBJ2-7	CATSRGAGTGGYEQYF
TRBV7-2	TRBJ1-5	CASSIGGHQPQHF
TRBV18	TRBJ2-4	CASSSKSTTQMIQYF
TRBV5-6	TRBJ2-4	CASSPPGGLAKNIQYF
TRBV9	TRBJ1-1	CASSQILGGEAFF
TRBV5-6	TRBJ1-2	CASSPGYRGYTF
TRBV7-9	TRBJ2-5	CASSSEETQYF
TRBV6-6	TRBJ2-1	CASSGRPGGEQFF
TRBV30	TRBJ2-1	CAWSVNIGEQFF
TRBV20-1	TRBJ2-1	CSASPGVEQFF
TRBV5-1	TRBJ2-7	CASSKDGTGYYEQYF
TRBV5-1	TRBJ2-7	CASSATSGDAYEQYF
TRBV6-5	TRBJ2-2	CASSIYTGELFF